Shown below are 14 T cell receptor beta chains from a single sample sequenced in a study of T-cell reconstitution after alpha-beta-depleted transplantation in children. Construction of the TCRbeta library involved unique molecular identifiers. TCRdb used MiXCR to reprocess the PCR reads, holding one entry per CDR3 protein. This table holds about 410,000 distinct CDR3 sequences, roughly 20% found once. Sequences were derived from PBMCs from the stem cell graft donor, sampled from the stem cell graft. These receptors all stem from a human donor who donated a stem cell graft to a child with acute myeloid leukemia.

The J gene is TRBJ2-7, the V gene TRBV20-1; D is perhaps TRBD1 or TRBD2 (5 bases each). Trimming shortened V by 0 bases and J by 1 base, and 7 bases separated the two germline ends. From germline, CDR1 is DFQATT and CDR2 SNEGSKA (reference sequence). This CDR3 has 13 residues. The CDR3 loop reads CSARDWGSYEQYF. The CDR3 bases are TGCAGTGCTAGAGACTGGGGGTCCTACGAGCAGTACTTC.

In its sample, this clonotype was seen a few times. The chain couples TRBV7-8 to TRBJ1-1; D is undetermined. The CDR3 loop spans 14 amino acids. With 1 base removed from V and 1 base from J, the gap between germline ends came to 7 bases. The germline V gene encodes CDR1 SGHVS and CDR2 FQNEAQ. CDR3 in DNA: TGTGCCAGCAGCTTAGTAGCGAGGAACACTGAAGCTTTCTTT. Translated, it gives CASSLVARNTEAFF.

The V call is TRBV11-2, the J call TRBJ2-1; 10 positions match TRBD2. The CDR3 is 18 residues long. CDR1 is SGHAT, CDR2 FQNNGV, per germline. Trimming removed 1 base from V and 8 bases from J; junction bases left unmatched: 14. This CDR3 is CASSLGLSAASGSHEQFF. The CDR3 nucleotides are TGTGCCAGCAGCTTAGGTCTTAGTGCGGCTAGCGGGAGTCATGAGCAGTTCTTC.

V gene TRBV6-6 combines with J gene TRBJ2-1; a weak D match, TRBD1 (6 bases). The CDR3 covers 12 residues. CDR1 is MNHNY and CDR2 is SVGAGI in the germline V gene (reference sequence). The V end lost 7 bases, the J end lost 8 bases, and 12 bases lay between the germline ends. CDR3 nucleotides: TGTGCCAGCAACCGTCAGGGGCATGAGCAGTTCTTC. Translating it yields CASNRQGHEQFF.

This clonotype was detected only a few times. The gene calls are TRBV28 and TRBJ2-7; D is possibly TRBD1 (5 bases). V lost 6 bases to trimming and J lost 3 bases, with 15 bases between them. CDR1 is MDHEN and CDR2 is SYDVKM in the germline V gene. This CDR3 spans 14 amino acids. Written as DNA, the CDR3 is TGTGCCAGCAGCCGCCCAAAGGGGATCTACGAGCAGTACTTC. Translation: CASSRPKGIYEQYF. Supplemented by reference TRBV28 and TRBJ2-7, the full variable domain reads DVKVTQSSRYLVKRTGEKVFLECVQDMDHENMFWYRQDPGLGLRLIYFSYDVKMKEKGDIPEGYSVSREKKERFSLILESASTNQTSMYLCASSRPKGIYEQYFGPGTRLTVT.

V is TRBV5-1 and J is TRBJ2-7, with unresolved D. The CDR3 is made up of 13 amino acids. The V gene's germline CDR1 is SGHRS and CDR2 YFSETQ. Trimming left V 6 bases short and J 0 bases short, with 10 bases between. Here the CDR3 reads CASKTRSSYEQYF. CDR3 sequence (DNA): TGCGCCAGCAAGACTCGGAGCTCCTACGAGCAGTACTTC. The variable domain in full, completed from reference TRBV5-1 and TRBJ2-7, reads KAGVTQTPRYLIKTRGQQVTLSCSPISGHRSVSWYQQTPGQGLQFLFEYFSETQRNKGNFPGRFSGRQFSNSRSEMNVSTLELGDSALYLCASKTRSSYEQYFGPGTRLTVT.

The chain recombines TRBV18 with TRBJ2-5; D gene unclear. Trimming took 8 bases from V and 2 from J, leaving 9 bases between them. This CDR3 has 12 residues. Germline lookup yields CDR1 KGHSH and CDR2 LQKENI. CDR3 loop: CASTNLQETQYF. DNA for the CDR3: TGTGCCAGCACGAACCTACAAGAGACCCAGTACTTC.

V usage is TRBV4-2 and J usage is TRBJ2-7, with 12 bases that match TRBD2. The CDR3 has 16 residues. Per the germline V gene, CDR1 is LGHNA and CDR2 is YNFKEQ. V lost 1 base, J lost 3 bases, and 4 bases stayed unmatched. The CDR3 loop reads CASSQGGLAGNYEQYF. The CDR3 DNA follows: TGTGCCAGCAGCCAAGGAGGACTAGCGGGAAACTACGAGCAGTACTTC.

The chain combines TRBV28 with TRBJ2-7; D might be TRBD2 (6 bases). The CDR3 loop spans 14 amino acids. Germline CDR1 MDHEN, CDR2 SYDVKM. The V gene lost 5 bases and the J gene lost 3 bases, with 14 bases spanning the gap. Written as DNA, the CDR3 is TGTGCCAGCAGTGAACCGGGACTGGACTACGAGCAGTACTTC. It is translated as CASSEPGLDYEQYF.

The chain combines TRBV20-1 with TRBJ2-3; the match to TRBD2 covers 12 bases. The CDR3 length is 15 residues. V dropped 5 bases and J dropped 4; count of bases not matched to a gene: 7. Germline-derived CDR1 and CDR2 are DFQATT and SNEGSKA (reference sequence). CDR3: CSAPRLAGEADTQYF. CDR3 bases: TGCAGTGCTCCTAGACTAGCGGGAGAGGCAGATACGCAGTATTTT.

The chain uses TRBV27 and TRBJ2-1; TRBD1 agrees at 8 bases. Germline CDR1 is MNHEY and CDR2 is SMNVEV (reference sequence). The CDR3 has 15 residues. Unmatched junction bases numbered 4, after V lost 5 bases and J lost 1 base. The CDR3 sequence: CASSPQGESYNEQFF. The CDR3 DNA follows: TGTGCCAGCAGTCCACAGGGGGAGTCCTACAATGAGCAGTTCTTC.

This chain links TRBV6-1 with TRBJ2-3, with 9 bases aligning to TRBD1. V was pared by 5 bases and J by 4 bases, with 13 bases of the junction left unmatched. The V gene's germline CDR1 is MNHNS and CDR2 SASEGT. The CDR3 has 17 amino acids. In DNA, the CDR3 is TGTGCCAGCAGTAAGAATTCCAGGGACAGGGTTGCAGATACGCAGTATTTT. This translates into CASSKNSRDRVADTQYF.

J is TRBJ2-5 and V is TRBV4-1, with 8 bases lining up with TRBD2. In germline, CDR1 is MGHRA, CDR2 YSYEKL. The CDR3 totals 15 residues. V trimming: 3 bases; J trimming: 5 bases; junction bases outside the gene matches: 8. CDR3 sequence (DNA): TGCGCCAGCAGCCACGAAGCGGGAGCGGTGGAGACCCAGTACTTC. Protein product: CASSHEAGAVETQYF.

The chain is built from TRBV18 and TRBJ1-1, with D uncertain. V lost 3 bases and J lost 3, with 14 bases in between. This CDR3 region has 15 residues. CDR1 and CDR2 (germline): KGHSH, LQKENI. CDR3 sequence: CASSPQFGGDTEAFF. CDR3 nucleotides: TGTGCCAGCTCACCCCAGTTTGGTGGGGACACTGAAGCTTTCTTT.